This T cell receptor (beta chain) was identified during a study of T cells expressing NK-cell markers. Looking at the study overall: Sequencing of TCR beta repertoires drew on sorted CD3+CD56+NKG2C+, CD3+CD56+NKG2C- and CD3+CD56-NKG2C+ T cells. The sequencing cohort of eight donors included seven HCMV-seropositive individuals and one seronegative individual.

Using the 5' RACE reads, TCRdb records one entry per CDR3 protein without DNA. In all, the sample yields more than 250,000 distinct CDR3 sequences. Sequencing was performed on blood T cells: a sorted CD56 or NKG2C T cell subset, CD4+ or CD8+ T cells, or bulk PBMC T cells (not recorded which). This receptor was taken from a man younger than 35 in good health.

The CDR3 here is CSARATGGASQPQHF. The chain links TRBV20-1 to TRBJ1-5; checking the TCRdb D call of TRBD1 is not possible without DNA. The CDR3 sequence is 15 residues long. Germline CDR1 and CDR2: DFQATT and SNEGSKA (reference sequence).